This TCR beta chain was profiled in a study of blood T cell repertoires in COVID-19 (TCRdb year 2020). Broadly, across the study: Samples covering the acute and convalescent phases of COVID-19 were provided by collaborators in the United States, Italy and Spain. The material from the prospective study consisted of cDNA or gDNA derived from T cells, B-cell-depleted T cells, or PBMCs. Deeply sampled blood TCRbeta repertoires from subjects exposed to, actively infected with, or recovered from COVID-19 were included in the dataset. The repertoires were released in a freely available public database meant as a resource for research on the immune response to SARS-CoV-2. The samples were drawn from two sources: the first 160 participants of the ongoing ImmuneRACE study, and over 950 subjects contributed by 6 global collaborators. The sample metadata nearly always contained a de-identified subject ID, COVID-19 status, age in years and sex. HLA class I and class II types, where available, came from metadata supplied by the sample provider rather than from assay-based typing. The paper as a whole reports these results and caveats: How much clinical and demographic metadata was included differed by source and by participant, and the metadata was provided uncurated.

This clone has more than one count but fewer than ten. The antigen it recognizes is unknown. Qualities for individual bases were not recorded, and no much larger clone is one base off. The junction carries 10 bases between V and J, which are trimmed by 3 bases and 8 bases respectively. Via the germline V gene (reference sequence), CDR1 is LGHDT and CDR2 YNNKEL. The CDR3 goes from the cysteine to the phenylalanine over 12 residues. Only the CDR3 region is kept as DNA, spanning 36 bases read in frame from base 1. TCRbeta CDR3 regions were amplified from genomic DNA by means of the immunoSEQ Assay, a bias-controlled multiplex PCR. On the study's bioinformatics: The number of nucleated cells in each sample was estimated by amplification of reference gene primers within the assay. To quantify the absolute abundance of each unique TCRbeta CDR3 rearrangement, sequence reads were collapsed and filtered. For each sample, productive Simpson clonality was calculated as the square root of Simpson's diversity index over productive rearrangements. TCRdb re-hosts the immuneACCESS table, in-frame sequences only. Its copies lack some clones; in the studies checked, an unresolved V gene accounts for under half of them, and the cause for the rest is not known. That table furnishes V, J and clone size, whereas the DNA furnished D and trimming. Present in this sample are some 130,000 clones, approximately 84% of which were seen just once. Together, the top ten hold roughly 12% of the sample.

Whole blood was collected in K2EDTA tubes by collaborating institutions according to the institutions' own protocols. For TCRbeta analysis, collaborators shipped samples as frozen whole blood, isolated PBMCs, or DNA extracted from either of those sample types. The chain links TRBV3-1 (or the pseudogene TRBV3-2) with TRBJ1-2; TRBD1 could be the D gene, as 6 bases match. The sample was peripheral blood. The clonotype was recovered from a human donor in a cohort sampled during active COVID-19. The CDR3 protein sequence reads: CASSHRGSGYTF. The sequenced DNA: TGTGCCAGCAGCCATAGGGGGAGCGGCTACACCTTC.